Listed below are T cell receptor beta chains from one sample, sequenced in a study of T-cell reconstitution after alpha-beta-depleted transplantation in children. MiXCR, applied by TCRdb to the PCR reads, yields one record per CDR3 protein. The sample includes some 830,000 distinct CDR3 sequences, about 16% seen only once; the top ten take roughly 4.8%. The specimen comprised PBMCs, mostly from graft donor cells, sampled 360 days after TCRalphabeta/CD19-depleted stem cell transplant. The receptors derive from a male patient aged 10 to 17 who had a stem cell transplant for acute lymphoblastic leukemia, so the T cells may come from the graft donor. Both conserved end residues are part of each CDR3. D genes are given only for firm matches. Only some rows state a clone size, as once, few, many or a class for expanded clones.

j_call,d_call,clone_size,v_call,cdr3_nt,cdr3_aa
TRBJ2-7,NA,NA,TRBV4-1,TGCGCCAGCAGCCAAGAGCAACAACGGACGGACTACTACGAGCAGTACTTC,CASSQEQQRTDYYEQYF
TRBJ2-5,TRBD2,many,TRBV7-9,TGTGCCAGCAGTCTCTTTGAGCGGGGATCGTACTTC,CASSLFERGSYF
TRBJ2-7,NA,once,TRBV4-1,TGCGCCAGCAGCCAAAGGCAGGGGGGGGCCTACGAGCAGTACTTC,CASSQRQGGAYEQYF
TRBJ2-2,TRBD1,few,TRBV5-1,TGCGCCAGCAGCGAGGGGACAGGGCCTTTAACCGGGGAGCTGTTTTTT,CASSEGTGPLTGELFF
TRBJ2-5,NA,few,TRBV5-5,TGTGCCAGCAGCTTGTCCTGGGACCAATCCCCTAAAGAGACCCAGTACTTC,CASSLSWDQSPKETQYF
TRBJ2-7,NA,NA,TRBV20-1,TGCAGTGCTAATTCCAGGGGAGGGGTCCTTTCCTACGAGCAGTACTTC,CSANSRGGVLSYEQYF
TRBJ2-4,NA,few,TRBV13,TGTGCCAGCAGCCCCCGGGTAGCGGAGAACATTCAGTACTTC,CASSPRVAENIQYF
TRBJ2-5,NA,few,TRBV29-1,TGCAGCGTTGACGGGGGAGAGACCCAGTACTTC,CSVDGGETQYF
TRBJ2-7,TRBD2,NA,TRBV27,TGTGCCAGCAGTTTATCCGGACTAGCGGGAGGTTTCTACGAGCAGTACTTC,CASSLSGLAGGFYEQYF
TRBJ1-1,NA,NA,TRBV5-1,TGCGCCAGCAGCTTATGGACAGTGACTGAAGCTTTCTTT,CASSLWTVTEAFF
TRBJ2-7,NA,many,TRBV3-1,TGTGCCAGCAGCCAAGCCTACGAGCAGTACTTC,CASSQAYEQYF
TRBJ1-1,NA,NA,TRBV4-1,TGCGCCAGCAGCCACACCGTCCATTTGGGGCTGAACACTGAAGCTTTCTTT,CASSHTVHLGLNTEAFF
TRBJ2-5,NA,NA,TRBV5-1,TGCGCCAGCAGCTTGGGGGCCCACCAAGAGACCCAGTACTTC,CASSLGAHQETQYF
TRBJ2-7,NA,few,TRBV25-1,TGTGCCAGCAGTCCCCGGGGTACAGGATTATCCTACGAGCAGTACTTC,CASSPRGTGLSYEQYF
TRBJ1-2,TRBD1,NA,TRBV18,TGTGCCAGCTCACCATCTTCGGGAACGACAGGGAACTATGGCTACACCTTC,CASSPSSGTTGNYGYTF
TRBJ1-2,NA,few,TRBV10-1,TGCGCCAGCTCGGGGTCGCCTAACTATGGCTACACCTTC,CASSGSPNYGYTF
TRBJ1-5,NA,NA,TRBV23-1,TGCGCCAGCAGTCAATCCCGGGAGCACCAGCCCCAGCATTTT,CASSQSREHQPQHF
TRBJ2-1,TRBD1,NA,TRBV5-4,TGTGCCAGCAGCCTCGACAGGGGGCAGGTGAATGAGCAGTTCTTC,CASSLDRGQVNEQFF
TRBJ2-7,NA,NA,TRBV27,TGTGCCAGCAGTATTTCCCCAGTCGACGAGCAGTACTTC,CASSISPVDEQYF
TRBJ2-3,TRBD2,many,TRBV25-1,TGTGCCAGCAGTCCCCTTCCGGGACTAGTATTCGATACGCAGTATTTT,CASSPLPGLVFDTQYF
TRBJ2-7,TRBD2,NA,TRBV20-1,TGCAGTGCTAGGCCGGGACTAGCGGGACCGTACGAGCAGTACTTC,CSARPGLAGPYEQYF
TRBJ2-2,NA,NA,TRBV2,TGTGCCAGCAGTGTCTGGGGGTGGGACGGGGAGCTGTTTTTT,CASSVWGWDGELFF
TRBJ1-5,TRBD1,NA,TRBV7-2,TGTGCCAGCAGCTTAAGTAGGGGGCTATCCAATCAGCCCCAGCATTTT,CASSLSRGLSNQPQHF
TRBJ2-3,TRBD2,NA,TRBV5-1,TGCGCCAGCAGCTTGGCGGCGGGAGGGTACACAGATACGCAGTATTTT,CASSLAAGGYTDTQYF
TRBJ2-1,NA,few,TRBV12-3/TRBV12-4,TGTGCCAGCAGTTCCGTATTACCACTAGGGAGGTTCTTC,CASSSVLPLGRFF
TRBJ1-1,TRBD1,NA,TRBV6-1,TGTGCCAGCAGCCTACCGGGGGACAGGGGGGACACTGAAGCTTTCTTT,CASSLPGDRGDTEAFF
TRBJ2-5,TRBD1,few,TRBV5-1,TGCGCCAGCGCCCGGGACAGGGGGCTTGAGACCCAGTACTTC,CASARDRGLETQYF
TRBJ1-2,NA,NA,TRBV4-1,TGCGCCAGCAGCCAAGGAGCAGCTCGGTACTATGGCTACACCTTC,CASSQGAARYYGYTF
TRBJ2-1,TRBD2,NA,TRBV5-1,TGCGCCAGCAGCTCCATATCGACTAGCGGAACCCACAATGAGCAGTTCTTC,CASSSISTSGTHNEQFF
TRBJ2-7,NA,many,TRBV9,TGTGCCAGCAGCGTAGGCGGGGACTCCTACGAGCAGTACTTC,CASSVGGDSYEQYF
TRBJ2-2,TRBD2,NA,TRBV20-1,TGCAGTGCTAGCCCCTGGCGGGAGGTCACCGGGGAGCTGTTTTTT,CSASPWREVTGELFF